The rows below give T cell receptor beta chains drawn from one sample of a study of cytomegalovirus exposure and HLA in healthy donors. Measured with immunoSEQ multiplex PCR; TCRdb has only the in-frame clones, and not every one. Of more than 80,000 clones detected, roughly four fifths appear once; the ten largest clones hold approximately 1.5%. The specimen was PBMCs. All receptors come from a man aged 45-65 years in good health and CMV-seronegative. CDR3s include the opening cysteine and the closing phenylalanine or tryptophan. D genes are given only for firm matches. Clone size is given for some rows only: seen once, a few or many times, or a class if the clone is expanded.

>TRBD2|TRBJ2-1|TRBV4-1|NA
TGCGCCAGCAGCCAGGCTAGCGGGGGGGCGAATAGGGAGCAGTTCTTC
CASSQASGGANREQFF
>NA|TRBJ1-1|TRBV29-1|NA
TGCAGCGGAAGGGGTCAGGGTAATGAAGCTTTCTTT
CSGRGQGNEAFF
>NA|TRBJ1-6|TRBV9|few
TGTGCCAGCAGCGTAGATCACGGCGGGAACTCACCCCTCCACTTT
CASSVDHGGNSPLHF
>TRBD2|TRBJ2-3|TRBV5-1|NA
TGCGCCAGCAGCCCCGGACTAGCGGGCAGAGATACGCAGTATTTT
CASSPGLAGRDTQYF
>TRBD1|TRBJ1-2|TRBV10-3|once
TGTGCCATTTCAGGGGGGTTTGGCTACACCTTC
CAISGGFGYTF
>NA|TRBJ2-3|TRBV6-4|NA
TGTGCCAGCAGTGAGGCAGGGGGGACAGATACGCAGTATTTT
CASSEAGGTDTQYF
>NA|TRBJ1-2|TRBV5-3|NA
TGTGCCCCGCCTCTGGGCAGTGACGATTATGGCTACACCTTC
CAPPLGSDDYGYTF
>TRBD2|TRBJ2-1|TRBV7-7|NA
TGTGCTAGCAGCTCGGGACTACACAATGAGCAGTTCTTC
CASSSGLHNEQFF
>NA|TRBJ1-1|TRBV7-9|NA
TGTGCCAGCAGCTTATACGGAGAGCGTCAAGATGAAGCTTTCTTT
CASSLYGERQDEAFF
>NA|TRBJ2-3|TRBV2|NA
TGTGCCAGCAGTTCACAGGGTACGGATACGCAGTATTTT
CASSSQGTDTQYF
>TRBD2|TRBJ2-1|TRBV7-2|NA
TGTGCCAGCAGCTCTCTTAGGGCGGGGGGGTACAATGAGCAGTTCTTC
CASSSLRAGGYNEQFF
>TRBD1|TRBJ2-3|TRBV5-1|NA
TGCGCCAGCAGCTTGGCCAGGCGTAGGGGGCCTGATACGCAGTATTTT
CASSLARRRGPDTQYF
>NA|TRBJ1-6|TRBV5-6|NA
TGTGCCAGCAGCCCTTTTCTAACAGGCTATAATTCACCCCTCCACTTT
CASSPFLTGYNSPLHF
>NA|TRBJ1-5|TRBV7-9|NA
TGTGCCAGCAGCTTAGTCGAGGGAGTGGGCAATCAGCCCCAGCATTTT
CASSLVEGVGNQPQHF
>TRBD1|TRBJ2-1|TRBV10-2|NA
TGCGCCAGCAGTGACCCGGGACAGCCACTTCACTACAATGAGCAGTTCTTC
CASSDPGQPLHYNEQFF
>TRBD1|TRBJ1-5|TRBV19|few
TGTGCCAGTACCGACCTCGGGACAGGCCTTAGCAATCAGCCCCAGCATTTT
CASTDLGTGLSNQPQHF
>TRBD1|TRBJ2-7|TRBV5-4|NA
TGTGCCAGCAGCTTAGAGCGACAGGGGTCATCCTACGAGCAGTACTTC
CASSLERQGSSYEQYF
>NA|TRBJ2-3|TRBV7-6|NA
TGTGCCAGCAGCTTGGCGGTGGAAGATACGCAGTATTTT
CASSLAVEDTQYF
>NA|TRBJ2-3|TRBV7-9|NA
TGTGCCAGCAGCTTAGAGATGTGGCCACAGGGAGATACGCAGTATTTT
CASSLEMWPQGDTQYF
>NA|TRBJ2-5|TRBV10-2|NA
TGCGCCAGCAGTGGGACCACAGGGAGCCAAGAGACCCAGTACTTC
CASSGTTGSQETQYF
>TRBD1|TRBJ1-6|TRBV19|NA
TGTGCCAGTAGTATAAGGACAGGGACAAGTTCACCCCTCCACTTT
CASSIRTGTSSPLHF
>NA|TRBJ1-1|TRBV7-9|NA
TGTGCCAGCTCCCCCCTGGGACACCTGGGCACTGAAGCTTTCTTT
CASSPLGHLGTEAFF
>NA|TRBJ1-2|TRBV9|NA
TGTGCCAGCAGCCCATTTACAGGATCGGATGGCTACACCTTC
CASSPFTGSDGYTF
>NA|TRBJ1-5|TRBV14|once
TGTGCCAGCAGGTTAGGGGCGGTCAATCAGCCCCAGCATTTT
CASRLGAVNQPQHF
>TRBD1|TRBJ1-5|TRBV7-2|once
TGTGCCAGCAGCTACACAGGGGGCACTAATCAGCCCCAGCATTTT
CASSYTGGTNQPQHF
>TRBD2|TRBJ2-7|TRBV27|NA
TGTGCCAGCAGTGGGGGGGAGGCCTACGAGCAGTACTTC
CASSGGEAYEQYF
>TRBD1|TRBJ2-7|TRBV29-1|NA
TGCAGCGTTGGGACAGGGTTTAGCGACGAGCAGTACTTC
CSVGTGFSDEQYF
>NA|TRBJ2-2|TRBV5-4|NA
TGTGCCAGCAGCAGGGGGTCAAACACCGGGGAGCTGTTTTTT
CASSRGSNTGELFF
>TRBD1|TRBJ2-1|TRBV9|few
TGTGCCAGCACCCCGGGACAGTTTTACAATGAGCAGTTCTTC
CASTPGQFYNEQFF
>TRBD1|TRBJ1-1|TRBV5-8|NA
TGTGCCAGCAGCATCCGGACAGGGGAAATGAACACTGAAGCTTTCTTT
CASSIRTGEMNTEAFF
>NA|TRBJ1-4|TRBV6-1|few
TGTGCCAGCAGACTCTTATGGGAAAAACTGTTTTTT
CASRLLWEKLFF
>NA|TRBJ2-3|TRBV4-3|few
TGCGCCAGCAGCCAGGCTATTCGGGGGAATACGCAGTATTTT
CASSQAIRGNTQYF
>NA|TRBJ2-1|TRBV4-1|NA
TGCGCCAGCAGCCACCCCGGAAGACTGAGGAATGAGCAGTTCTTC
CASSHPGRLRNEQFF
>TRBD1|TRBJ2-1|TRBV10-3|NA
TGTGCCATCAGTTTCCGGGACAGCGAGCAGTTCTTC
CAISFRDSEQFF
>NA|TRBJ1-1|TRBV5-1|NA
TGCGCCAGCAGCTTGGGAGTGAACACTGAAGCTTTCTTT
CASSLGVNTEAFF
>TRBD1|TRBJ2-5|TRBV5-5|NA
TGTGCCAGCAGCATGGGACAGTTGGAGACCCAGTACTTC
CASSMGQLETQYF
>NA|TRBJ2-5|TRBV20-1|NA
TGCAGTGCCAGCTGGGGCGGGACCCAGTACTTC
CSASWGGTQYF
>NA|TRBJ1-2|TRBV15|few
TGTGCCACCAGCAGAGAATCAGGGCTTGATGGGTATGGCTACACCTTC
CATSRESGLDGYGYTF